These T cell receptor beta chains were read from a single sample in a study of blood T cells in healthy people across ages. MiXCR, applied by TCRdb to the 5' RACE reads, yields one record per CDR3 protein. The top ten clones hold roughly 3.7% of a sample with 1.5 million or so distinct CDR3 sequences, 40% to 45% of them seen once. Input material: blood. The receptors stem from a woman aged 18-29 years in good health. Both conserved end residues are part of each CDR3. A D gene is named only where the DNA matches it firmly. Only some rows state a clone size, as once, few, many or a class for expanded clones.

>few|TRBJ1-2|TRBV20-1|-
CSGLAINYGYTF
TGCAGTGGGTTAGCTATTAACTATGGCTACACCTTC
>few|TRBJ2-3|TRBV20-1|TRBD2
CSARRRASGRWDTQYF
TGCAGTGCTAGGAGGCGGGCCAGCGGGAGATGGGATACGCAGTATTTT
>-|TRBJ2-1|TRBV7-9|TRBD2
CASSLVAGRAGYNEQFF
TGTGCCAGCAGCTTAGTAGCGGGACGGGCGGGGTACAATGAGCAGTTCTTC
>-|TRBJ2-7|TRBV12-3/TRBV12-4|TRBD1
CASSLGSRTGLYEQYF
TGTGCCAGCAGTTTGGGCAGTAGGACAGGGCTTTACGAGCAGTACTTC
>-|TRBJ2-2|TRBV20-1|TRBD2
CSARAGGVGELFF
TGCAGTGCTAGAGCGGGAGGTGTAGGGGAGCTGTTTTTT
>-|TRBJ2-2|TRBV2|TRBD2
CASSEDGRGTGELFF
TGTGCCAGCAGTGAGGACGGGAGGGGCACCGGGGAGCTGTTTTTT
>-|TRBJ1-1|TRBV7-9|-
CGSRSASGSARNTEAFF
TGTGGCAGCAGGAGTGCTTCAGGCTCGGCGCGGAACACTGAAGCTTTCTTT
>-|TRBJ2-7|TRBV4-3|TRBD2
CASSRSTSESYNEQYF
TGCGCCAGCAGCCGCTCGACTAGCGAGAGCTACAATGAGCAGTACTTC
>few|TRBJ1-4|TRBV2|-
CASSGYGNEKLFF
TGTGCCAGCAGTGGATACGGGAATGAAAAACTGTTTTTT
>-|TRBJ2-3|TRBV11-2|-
CASIQRGSGASTDTQYF
TGTGCCAGCATCCAAAGAGGTAGTGGGGCCAGCACAGATACGCAGTATTTT
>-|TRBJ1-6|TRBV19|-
CASIGRERNSPLHF
TGTGCCAGTATAGGCCGCGAGAGAAATTCACCCCTCCACTTT
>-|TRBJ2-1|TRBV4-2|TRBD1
CASSQVTDRDYNEQFF
TGTGCCAGCAGCCAAGTTACGGACAGGGACTACAATGAGCAGTTCTTC
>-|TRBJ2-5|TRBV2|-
CASRSLGVRGETQYF
TGTGCCAGCAGGTCCCTCGGAGTACGGGGAGAGACCCAGTACTTC
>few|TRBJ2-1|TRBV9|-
CASSVGQTNEQFF
TGTGCCAGCAGCGTAGGGCAAACCAATGAGCAGTTCTTC
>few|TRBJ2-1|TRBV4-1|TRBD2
CASSQEATSGDIEQFF
TGCGCCAGCAGCCAAGAGGCGACTAGCGGGGATATTGAGCAGTTCTTC
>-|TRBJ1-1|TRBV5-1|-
CASTAGFLVGNTEAFF
TGCGCCAGCACGGCGGGCTTTTTGGTGGGGAACACTGAAGCTTTCTTT
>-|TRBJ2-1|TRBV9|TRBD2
CASSASGGGAYNEQFF
TGTGCCAGCAGCGCAAGCGGCGGGGGGGCCTACAATGAGCAGTTCTTC
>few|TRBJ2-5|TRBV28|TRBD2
CASSLPAGAGLAQYQETQYF
TGTGCCAGCAGCCTCCCCGCCGGAGCGGGATTGGCCCAGTACCAAGAGACCCAGTACTTC
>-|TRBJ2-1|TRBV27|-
CASSLGRGYGEQFF
TGTGCCAGCAGTTTGGGCCGAGGGTACGGTGAGCAGTTCTTC
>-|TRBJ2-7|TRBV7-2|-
CASSLARVEQYF
TGTGCCAGCAGCTTAGCCAGGGTTGAGCAGTACTTC
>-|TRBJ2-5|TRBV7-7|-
CASSRGTAQETQYF
TGTGCCAGCAGCCGGGGGACAGCCCAAGAGACCCAGTACTTC
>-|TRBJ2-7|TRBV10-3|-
CAISEGGEQYF
TGTGCCATCAGTGAAGGCGGGGAGCAGTACTTC
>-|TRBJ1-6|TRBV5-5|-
CASNNWQGRNSPLHF
TGTGCCAGCAACAATTGGCAGGGGAGGAATTCACCCCTCCACTTT
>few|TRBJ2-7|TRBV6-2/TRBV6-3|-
CASSYSYAGNYEQYF
TGTGCCAGCAGTTACTCGTATGCAGGGAACTACGAGCAGTACTTC
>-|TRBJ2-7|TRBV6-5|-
CASNHQGPFGEQYF
TGTGCCAGCAACCACCAGGGCCCGTTCGGCGAGCAGTACTTC
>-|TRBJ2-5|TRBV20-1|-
CSAWDPATETQYF
TGCAGTGCTTGGGACCCAGCTACAGAGACCCAGTACTTC
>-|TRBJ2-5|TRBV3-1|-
CASKGRLETQYF
TGTGCCAGCAAGGGCAGGTTAGAGACCCAGTACTTC
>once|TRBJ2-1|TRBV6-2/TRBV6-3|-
CASSYSSGVGSDERFF
TGTGCCAGCAGTTACTCTTCGGGGGTGGGGTCGGATGAGCGGTTCTTC
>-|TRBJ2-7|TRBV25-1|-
CASIGPRGSYEQYF
TGTGCCAGCATCGGGCCGAGGGGTTCCTACGAGCAGTACTTC
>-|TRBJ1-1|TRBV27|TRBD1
CASAGQGLNTEAFF
TGTGCCAGCGCGGGACAGGGTTTGAACACTGAAGCTTTCTTT
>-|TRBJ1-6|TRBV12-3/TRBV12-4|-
CASSLGQGSLDSPLHF
TGTGCCAGCAGTTTAGGGCAGGGTAGTTTAGATTCACCCCTCCACTTT
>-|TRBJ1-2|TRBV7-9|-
CASSLRGEPLGYTF
TGTGCCAGCAGCTTGAGAGGGGAGCCCCTTGGCTACACCTTC
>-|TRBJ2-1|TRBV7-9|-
CASRRSPYNEQFF
TGTGCCAGCCGCAGGAGCCCCTACAATGAGCAGTTCTTC
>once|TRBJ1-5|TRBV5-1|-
CASSPGSSRSNQPQHF
TGCGCCAGCAGCCCGGGGTCTTCCCGAAGCAATCAGCCCCAGCATTTT
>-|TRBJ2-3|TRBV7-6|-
CASSSAYGVPDTRYF
TGTGCCAGCAGCTCCGCGTATGGGGTGCCAGATACGCGGTATTTT
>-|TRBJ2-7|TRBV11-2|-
CASSSTVGDWMSYEQYF
TGTGCCAGCAGCTCAACGGTGGGGGACTGGATGTCCTACGAGCAGTACTTC
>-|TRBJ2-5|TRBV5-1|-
CASSLGMETQYF
TGCGCCAGCAGCTTGGGTATGGAGACCCAGTACTTC
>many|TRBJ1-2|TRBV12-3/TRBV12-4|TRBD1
CASSTGGGYGYTF
TGTGCCAGCAGCACAGGGGGCGGCTATGGCTACACCTTC
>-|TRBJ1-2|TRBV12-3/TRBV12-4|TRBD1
CASPGQGSRGYTF
TGTGCCAGTCCGGGACAGGGCTCGCGTGGCTACACCTTC
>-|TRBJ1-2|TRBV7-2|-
CASSLLGGGDYGYTF
TGTGCCAGCAGCTTGCTGGGTGGCGGTGACTATGGCTACACCTTC
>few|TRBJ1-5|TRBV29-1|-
CSVETVGGQPQHF
TGCAGCGTTGAAACAGTTGGTGGGCAGCCCCAGCATTTT
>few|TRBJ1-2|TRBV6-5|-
CASSYPRGRGYTF
TGTGCCAGCAGTTACCCCAGGGGACGAGGCTACACCTTC
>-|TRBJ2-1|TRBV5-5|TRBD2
CASSFGGGNYNEQFF
TGTGCCAGCAGCTTCGGCGGGGGAAACTACAATGAGCAGTTCTTC
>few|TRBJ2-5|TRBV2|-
CASNYYQETQYF
TGTGCCAGCAACTATTACCAAGAGACCCAGTACTTC
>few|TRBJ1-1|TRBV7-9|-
CASSARERVNTEAFF
TGTGCCAGCAGCGCACGAGAGAGGGTGAACACTGAAGCTTTCTTT
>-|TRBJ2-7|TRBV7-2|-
CASSLEGAQVSYEQYF
TGCGCCAGCAGCTTGGAGGGGGCGCAAGTATCCTACGAGCAGTACTTC
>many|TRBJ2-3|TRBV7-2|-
CASSRGIQGDTQYF
TGTGCCAGCAGCCGGGGCATCCAGGGGGATACGCAGTATTTT
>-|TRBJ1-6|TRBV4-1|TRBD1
CASSWDSDTSSPLHF
TGCGCCAGCAGCTGGGACAGCGATACCAGTTCACCCCTCCACTTT
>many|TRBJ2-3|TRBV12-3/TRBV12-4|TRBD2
CASRLGGTSLADTQYF
TGTGCCAGCAGGTTAGGGGGGACTAGCCTCGCAGATACGCAGTATTTT
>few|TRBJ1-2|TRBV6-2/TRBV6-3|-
CASTTGSYGYTF
TGTGCCAGCACGACGGGGTCCTATGGCTACACCTTC
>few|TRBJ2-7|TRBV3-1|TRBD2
CASSNSGGPPYEQYF
TGTGCCAGCAGCAACAGCGGGGGGCCTCCCTACGAGCAGTACTTC
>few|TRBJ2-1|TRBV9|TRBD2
CASSVGGSLLHEQFF
TGTGCCAGCAGCGTAGGCGGGAGTCTCCTCCATGAGCAGTTCTTC